This T cell receptor (beta chain) was observed in a study of CD8 T cells in Susac syndrome (dated by TCRdb to 2018 to 2020). Concerning the study at large: Repertoire sequencing was used to test whether CD8+ T cell activation and differentiation in Susac syndrome was antigen driven. What the research found in general, with its limitations: The number of individuals in the TCR sequencing and HLA analysis was recognized as being relatively small.

CDR1 and CDR2 are drawn from the germline V gene: MNHEY, SVGAGI. V gives up 6 bases and J gives up 3 bases, and the segment between their germline ends measures 12 bases. Taken from cysteine to phenylalanine, the CDR3 has 13 residues. Just the 39-base CDR3 DNA is kept, in frame starting at base 1. RNA was extracted using the RNeasy kit, and roughly 0.5 to 1 ug of the RNA was reverse transcribed with random hexamers. TCR beta CDR3 regions were amplified with the immunoSEQ multiplex PCR assay covering 54 Vbeta and 13 Jbeta segments. Bias from PCR amplification was corrected by using a synthetic template baseline for primer optimization and for computational correction. Per the authors' processing: Reads were annotated to V, D and J genes per IMGT and analyzed with immunoSEQ Analyzer, keeping only productive sequences. Clonality was computed as one minus Shannon entropy normalized by log2 of the number of productive unique sequences. For each patient and control, public and private clones were evaluated within the 100 most prevalent clones. A clone was defined as Susac-specific if it was absent from the healthy and MS cohorts, from 950 to 1,300 published viral clones and from other ImmuneACCESS disease sequences. In-frame beta chains were kept once TCRdb had trimmed the public reads at Q25 with fastp and called clones with MiXCR. All rows with the same CDR3 protein become a single entry with the most common DNA and genes. The V and J calls come from TCRdb's annotation, not from the publication. The sample table lists about 210,000 distinct CDR3 sequences, nearly 97% of them with a count of one. The ten biggest clones cover less than 0.095% of the sample.

As to this clonotype: Its antigen is still unknown. Base qualities are not recorded, but no much larger clone differs from it by a single base.

Peripheral blood CD8+ and CD4+ T cells from healthy donors, Susac syndrome patients and multiple sclerosis patients were profiled using high-throughput TCR beta sequencing. The multiple sclerosis controls were treatment-naive patients whose relapsing-remitting disease, either stable or active, fulfilled the revised McDonald criteria. Bulk CD8+ and CD4+ T cells were purified by magnetic negative isolation, whereas CD8+ TEMRA cells were enriched by FACS. Blood was collected in EDTA tubes and processed within 24 hours, with PBMCs isolated through density gradient centrifugation. PBMCs intended for TCR sequencing were frozen in liquid nitrogen and were later thawed in a 37 degrees C water bath. The sorted or isolated CD4+, CD8+ and CD8+ TEMRA cells had a purity of 90% or higher.

The clonotype comes from a human donor with multiple sclerosis. Recombination connected TRBV6-5 to TRBJ2-7, with a weak D call of TRBD1 (5 bases match). The sample was CD4+ T cells from PBMCs. The CDR3 protein: CASRSGDSYEQYF. The sequenced DNA: TGTGCCAGCAGAAGTGGAGACAGCTACGAGCAGTACTTC.